Below, 16 T cell receptor beta chains from the same sample are listed, as sequenced in a study of tumor-infiltrating lymphocytes in primary liver carcinoma. A primer in the constant region served to generate TCR beta cDNA from roughly 520 ng of total RNA. Researchers made the TCR beta libraries by running three nested multiplex PCR rounds with slightly modified ARM-PCR. The first two PCR rounds used TRBV1-TRBV30 forward primers with a C-beta reverse primer, nine to ten cycles each. TCRdb reprocessed the multiplex PCR reads via MiXCR and lists one record per CDR3 protein. Of roughly 120,000 distinct CDR3 sequences listed, 65% are singletons. Without any cell sorting, about 18-30 mg of bulk tissue yielded co-extracted RNA and DNA. Sequences were obtained from liver tumor tissue from sampling region 1. The sample's subset: tumor region T1, superior pole. The receptors stem from a woman in her fifties or sixties with primary liver carcinoma and hepatitis B virus infection.

Concerning this clonotype: A read error may be the cause here, since a much bigger clone is one base away. This chain joins TRBV6-1 and TRBJ2-2; 9 positions match TRBD2. CDR1 and CDR2 (germline): MNHNS, SASEGT. The CDR3 extends over 15 amino acids. CDR3 nucleotide sequence: TGTGTCAGCAGTGAAGAAAGCGGGAGGCCCGGGGAGCTGTTTTTT. Protein: CVSSEESGRPGELFF.

This clonotype was seen ten or more times. The chain carries TRBV11-1 and TRBJ2-1; D gene ambiguous. The length of the CDR3 is 17 residues. The ends were cut back, 5 bases at V and 0 bases at J, with 17 bases in the middle. Germline values: CDR1 SGHAT, CDR2 FQDESV (reference sequence). The CDR3 DNA is TGTGCCAGCAGCCAAGCCAAAACAGTCGTCTCCTACAATGAGCAGTTCTTC. Protein sequence: CASSQAKTVVSYNEQFF.

The chain carries TRBV10-3 and TRBJ2-3; 10 nucleotides agree with TRBD1. Germline loops: CDR1 ENHRY, CDR2 SYGVKD. The CDR3 spans 17 residues. The CDR3 loop reads CTISSTAGTGGTDTQYF. The CDR3 region has the DNA TGTACTATCAGCTCAACGGCCGGGACAGGGGGCACAGATACGCAGTATTTT.

Concerning this clonotype itself: Possible read error: a much larger clone is one base away. The V and J genes are TRBV6-6 and TRBJ2-7; D unresolved. This CDR3 comprises 13 residues. With 7 bases removed from V and 3 bases from J, the gap between germline ends came to 13 bases. CDR1 and CDR2 from the germline V gene are MNHNY and SVGAGI (reference sequence). The chain's CDR3 is CASNSGLGYEQYF. CDR3 in DNA: TGTGCCAGCAATAGTGGTTTGGGCTACGAGCAGTACTTC.

On this clonotype: A much larger clonotype is one base distant, so this may be a read error. This chain connects TRBV12-3 or TRBV12-4 to TRBJ2-1; D is perhaps TRBD2 (6 bases). CDR3 size: 16 residues. CDR3 nucleotides: TGTGCCAGCAGTTTGGACTGGGACTCCACCAACAAAGAGCAGTTCTTC. It yields the protein CASSLDWDSTNKEQFF.

This clonotype was detected many times. The genes are TRBV6-5 and TRBJ2-7; 10 nucleotides match TRBD2. V lost 7 bases and J lost 4; bases outside the gene matches: 7. Germline assignment: CDR1 MNHEY and CDR2 SVGAGI. This CDR3 spans 14 amino acids. As DNA, the CDR3 is TGTGCCAGCACCCACCCAGCGGGAGGGTACGAGCAGTACTTC. Protein: CASTHPAGGYEQYF.

There are many counts of this clonotype. The chain joins TRBV6-6 to TRBJ2-7; 9 bases map to TRBD2. The germline gives CDR1 MNHNY, CDR2 SVGAGI (reference sequence). V lost 6 bases to trimming and J lost 0 bases; unmatched junction nucleotides: 9. There are 16 residues in the CDR3. CDR3 DNA sequence: TGTGCCAGCAGGGGCCGACTAGCGGAGAGCTCCTACGAGCAGTACTTC. Translated, it gives CASRGRLAESSYEQYF.

To note about this clonotype: A much larger clone differs by one base, so this may be a read error. This chain uses TRBV5-6 with TRBJ1-1, with unresolved D. This CDR3 region has 13 residues. Germline V CDR1 and CDR2: SGHDT, YYEEEE. Trimming pared 1 base from V and 3 bases from J, leaving 7 bases between. The CDR3 DNA sequence: TGTGCCAGCAGCTTGATAGGATACACTGAAGCTTTCTTT. It translates to CASSLIGYTEAFF.

The CDR3 DNA is TGTGCCAGCACTAACGGGGAGACTAGCGGGAGGGCCTGGGAGACCCAGTACTTC. Translated: CASTNGETSGRAWETQYF. The J gene is TRBJ2-5, the V gene TRBV12-3 or TRBV12-4, with 14 bases matching TRBD2. Losses at the gene ends were 7 bases for V and 5 bases for J; bases not matched to a gene: 15. CDR3 size: 18 residues.

A few counts support this clonotype. The rearrangement links TRBV28 to TRBJ2-3, with D perhaps matching TRBD1 or TRBD2 (6 bases each). V was pared by 2 bases and J by 5 bases, with 11 bases between. Germline CDR1 reads MDHEN; CDR2 reads SYDVKM. The CDR3 consists of 14 residues. The CDR3 coding sequence is TGTGCCAGCAGTTTACGGGGGCAAGGAGATACGCAGTATTTT. This sequence encodes CASSLRGQGDTQYF. Filled out from reference TRBV28 and TRBJ2-3, the complete variable domain reads DVKVTQSSRYLVKRTGEKVFLECVQDMDHENMFWYRQDPGLGLRLIYFSYDVKMKEKGDIPEGYSVSREKKERFSLILESASTNQTSMYLCASSLRGQGDTQYFGPGTRLTVL.

This clonotype was picked up a small number of times. The chain carries TRBV30 and TRBJ1-6; TRBD1 is a possible D gene (6 bases). Trimming removed 5 bases from V and 8 bases from J, with 16 bases in between. CDR1 is GTSNPN and CDR2 is SVGIG in the germline V gene (reference sequence). The CDR3 is 14 residues long. CDR3 coding DNA: TGTGCCTGGGTGAAACAGGGCGCCCATTCACCCCTCCACTTT. Protein product: CAWVKQGAHSPLHF. Variable domain in full (rest from reference TRBV30 and TRBJ1-6): SQTIHQWPATLVQPVGSPLSLECTVEGTSNPNLYWYRQAAGRGLQLLFYSVGIGQISSEVPQNLSASRPQDRQFILSSKKLLLSDSGFYLCAWVKQGAHSPLHFGNGTRLTVT.

This clonotype was counted once. V and J are TRBV25-1 and TRBJ1-4; D is ambiguous. Germline-derived CDR1 and CDR2 are MGHDK and SYGVNS. The ends were cut back, 3 bases at V and 5 bases at J, with 13 bases in the middle. There are 15 residues in the CDR3. As DNA, the CDR3 is TGTGCCAGCAGTGAGACCTATCGCCTCAATGAAAAACTGTTTTTT. This translates into CASSETYRLNEKLFF.

The V call is TRBV7-9, the J call TRBJ2-1; TRBD2 matches 7 bases. The CDR3 is 13 residues long. Losses at the gene ends were 5 bases for V and 5 bases for J; bases not matched to a gene: 3. The germline CDR1 and CDR2 sequences are SEHNR and FQNEAQ (reference sequence). The CDR3 loop reads CASSRDYNNEQFF. CDR3 DNA: TGTGCCAGCAGCCGGGACTATAACAATGAGCAGTTCTTC.

This clonotype was counted ten times or more. The chain has TRBV4-1 and TRBJ2-2; TRBD2 agrees at 7 bases. J lost 5 bases, V lost 0 bases, and 3 bases had no gene match. CDR3 length equals 15 residues. CDR1 is MGHRA and CDR2 is YSYEKL in the germline V gene. In DNA, the CDR3 is TGCGCCAGCAGCCAAGAAGGCGGGAGAACCGGGGAGCTGTTTTTT. It specifies CASSQEGGRTGELFF.

A note on this clonotype: At one end the junction does not follow the germline gene, possibly because of a read error. The chain combines TRBV6-5 with TRBJ2-5; 9 bases match TRBD1. Per germline, CDR1 MNHEY and CDR2 SVGAGI. This CDR3 has 18 residues. This chain's CDR3 is CTSSRPPLTGGLKETQYF. DNA of the CDR3: TGTACCAGCAGTCGCCCCCCTCTAACAGGGGGCTTAAAAGAGACCCAGTACTTC.

A remark on this clonotype: A much larger clone differs from this one at a single base, so this may be a read error. This chain uses TRBV6-5 with TRBJ2-3; 7 bases match TRBD2. This CDR3 contains 14 residues. Germline V lookup: CDR1 MNHEY, CDR2 SVGAGI. CDR3: CVSSLTSYTDTQYF. The CDR3 DNA sequence: TGTGTCAGCAGTCTGACTAGCTACACAGATACGCAGTATTTT.